This T cell receptor beta chain was recorded in a study of T cell changes during pregnancy in multiple sclerosis. The germline V gene has CDR1 MNHEY and CDR2 SMNVEV (reference sequence). The junction had 4 bases not matched to a gene; V was cut back by 6 bases and J by 2 bases. CDR3 size: 14 residues. Generated by immunoSEQ multiplex PCR, the TCRdb table keeps only in-frame clones and is missing some. The sample consists of tens of thousands of clones, roughly 92% of them appearing once. The chain employs TRBV27 and TRBJ1-3; TRBD1 matches 7 bases. This specimen was CD4+ T cells from peripheral blood mononuclear cells, taken in the third trimester of pregnancy. This TCR came from a female donor with multiple sclerosis, enrolled in a pregnancy study. This CDR3 is CASRPTGTGNTIYF. In DNA form, the CDR3 reads TGTGCCAGCAGACCGACAGGGACTGGAAACACCATATATTTT.